One sample yielded the 27 T cell receptor beta chains listed below, sequenced in a study of radiation and T cells in renal cell carcinoma (dated by TCRdb to 2020 to 2021). Library preparation used the immunoSEQ multiplex PCR assay. TCRdb carries this immuneACCESS record with in-frame sequences only. Its versions omit some clonotypes, under half of them owing to an unresolved V gene in the studies checked, with the rest unexplained. The table for this sample lists just over 95,000 clones; 75% to 85% of them were counted only once. The top ten hold approximately 7.2% of the sample. Explained via the paper, the time point label denotes: blood 4 weeks post-SBRT, at nephrectomy. The sample's treatment or condition label is to be understood as: 15 Gy SBRT to primary tumor, nephrectomy 4 weeks later. Sequences were derived from blood, sampled from a patient whose treatment included radiotherapy and nephrectomy. Source of these receptors: a man in his fifties or sixties with renal cell carcinoma.

The genes are TRBV6-6 and TRBJ2-2; 10 nucleotides agree with TRBD2. This CDR3 comprises 15 residues. Germline-derived CDR1 and CDR2 are MNHNY and SVGAGI (reference sequence). V trimming: 7 bases; J trimming: 5 bases; junction bases outside the gene matches: 7. This CDR3 is CASTYTSGITGELFF. CDR3 in DNA: TGTGCCAGCACTTATACTAGCGGGATAACCGGGGAGCTGTTTTTT.

The chain has TRBV5-6 and TRBJ2-3; D remains ambiguous. CDR1 SGHDT and CDR2 YYEEEE come from the germline V gene. Trimming stripped 0 bases from V and 6 bases from J, with 14 bases between. The CDR3 loop spans 15 amino acids. The CDR3 spells CASSLVRWSGDTQYF. Written as DNA, the CDR3 is TGTGCCAGCAGCTTGGTGAGGTGGTCCGGGGATACGCAGTATTTT.

CDR3: CASSMGRAQGETQYF. For the CDR3, the DNA is TGTGCCAGTAGTATGGGGCGGGCCCAGGGGGAGACCCAGTACTTC. The chain uses TRBV19 and TRBJ2-5; tentatively, D is TRBD1 (6 bases). V was pared by 3 bases and J by 5 bases, with 16 bases between. In germline, CDR1 is LNHDA, CDR2 SQIVND (reference sequence). The CDR3 is 15 residues long. Complete variable domain (other parts from reference TRBV19 and TRBJ2-5): DGGITQSPKYLFRKEGQNVTLSCEQNLNHDAMYWYRQDPGQGLRLIYYSQIVNDFQKGDIAEGYSVSREKKESFPLTVTSAQKNPTAFYLCASSMGRAQGETQYFGPGTRLLVL.

This chain uses TRBV30 with TRBJ2-5, with a tentative D call TRBD2 (5 bases). The V gene lost 7 bases and the J gene lost 1 base, with 10 bases spanning the gap. There are 12 residues in the CDR3. Germline V CDR1 and CDR2: GTSNPN, SVGIG (reference sequence). The CDR3 nucleotides are TGTGCCTCCCGACTAATCCAAGAGACCCAGTACTTC. Amino acids: CASRLIQETQYF.

This clone occurred once. This chain connects TRBV6-1 to TRBJ2-3; the D gene is possibly TRBD1 (6 bases). This CDR3 region has 15 residues. V was shortened by 2 bases and J by 2 bases, with 11 bases between the two germline ends. Germline V gene data show CDR1 as MNHNS and CDR2 as SASEGT. The CDR3 loop is CASSENRVLTDTQYF. CDR3 nucleotides: TGTGCCAGCAGTGAAAACAGGGTGCTCACAGATACGCAGTATTTT.

This chain links TRBV19 with TRBJ2-7, with D possibly matching TRBD1 (6 bases). Trimming removed 5 bases from V and 3 bases from J, with 14 bases in between. Germline CDR1 is LNHDA and CDR2 is SQIVND (reference sequence). CDR3 size: 14 residues. CDR3 bases: TGTGCCAGTAGTTTGTCGGGACACCTCTACGAGCAGTACTTC. This codes for CASSLSGHLYEQYF.

The V gene is TRBV18, the J gene TRBJ2-7; 8 bases fit TRBD2. Unmatched junction bases numbered 8, after V lost 2 bases and J lost 5 bases. Germline CDR1 and CDR2: KGHSH and LQKENI. The CDR3 spans 15 residues. CDR3 nucleotide sequence: TGTGCCAGCTCACCAAACGAAGGGACTAGTCACGAGCAGTACTTC. Amino acids: CASSPNEGTSHEQYF. The variable domain in full, with the rest retrieved from reference TRBV18 and TRBJ2-7, is NAGVMQNPRHLVRRRGQEARLRCSPMKGHSHVYWYRQLPEEGLKFMVYLQKENIIDESGMPKERFSAEFPKEGPSILRIQQVVRGDSAAYFCASSPNEGTSHEQYFGPGTRLTVT.

The V and J genes are TRBV2 and TRBJ2-3; 11 nucleotides align to TRBD2. The trim removed 3 bases at V and 2 bases at J, leaving 10 bases unmatched. This CDR3 is built from 18 residues. Germline CDR1 and CDR2: SNHLY and FYNNEI. This CDR3 is CASSETVIAGGVTDTQYF. For the CDR3, the DNA is TGTGCCAGCAGTGAGACGGTTATAGCGGGAGGGGTCACAGATACGCAGTATTTT. The full variable domain, completed using reference TRBV2 and TRBJ2-3, is EPEVTQTPSHQVTQMGQEVILRCVPISNHLYFYWYRQILGQKVEFLVSFYNNEISEKSEIFDDQFSVERPDGSNFTLKIRSTKLEDSAMYFCASSETVIAGGVTDTQYFGPGTRLTVL.

The rearrangement uses TRBV27 and TRBJ2-7; 10 positions agree with TRBD2. The V segment lost 5 bases and the J segment 2 bases; nucleotides outside the gene matches: 6. Germline-derived CDR1 and CDR2 are MNHEY and SMNVEV (reference sequence). This CDR3 comprises 15 residues. CDR3: CASSATSGVPYEQYF. DNA for the CDR3: TGTGCCAGCAGTGCAACTAGCGGGGTACCCTACGAGCAGTACTTC.

This clone was seen only once. V usage is TRBV18 and J usage is TRBJ1-5; 7 bases align to TRBD1. Looked up from germline, CDR1 is KGHSH and CDR2 is LQKENI. CDR3 length: 15 amino acids. The junction had 8 bases not matched to a gene; V was cut back by 5 bases and J by 4 bases. The CDR3 DNA reads TGTGCCAGCTCATCCGTATCCAGGGGGAATCAGCCCCAGCATTTT. This encodes CASSSVSRGNQPQHF.

This chain uses TRBV29-1 with TRBJ2-3, with 12 bases identical to TRBD2. Looked up from germline, CDR1 is SQVTM and CDR2 is ANQGSEA. V shed 4 bases, J shed 4 bases, and the junction held 3 bases outside the gene matches. The CDR3 totals 14 residues. CDR3 in amino acids: CSVGASGRADTQYF. The CDR3 nucleotides are TGCAGCGTTGGGGCTAGCGGGAGGGCAGATACGCAGTATTTT.

This chain connects TRBV7-9 to TRBJ2-5; weak D call: TRBD2 (5 bases). TRBJ2-7 matches the DNA end more closely, so the J call is doubtful. The CDR3 spans 11 residues. Germline V CDR1 and CDR2: SEHNR, FQNEAQ (reference sequence). The DNA for the CDR3 is TGTGCCAGCAGCGGAGGTCACGAGCAGTACTTC. This codes for CASSGGHEQYF.

This clone was detected only once. The chain combines TRBV11-2 with TRBJ2-3; no firm D call. Per the germline V gene, CDR1 is SGHAT and CDR2 is FQNNGV. The CDR3 contains 13 residues. The V gene lost 5 bases and the J gene lost 0 bases, with 6 bases spanning the gap. The CDR3 bases are TGTGCCAGCAGCCCAAGCAGCACAGATACGCAGTATTTT. It specifies CASSPSSTDTQYF.

The J gene is TRBJ1-1, the V gene TRBV27, with unresolved D. V was shortened by 5 bases and J by 4 bases, with 14 bases between the two germline ends. CDR1 and CDR2 from the germline V gene are MNHEY and SMNVEV (reference sequence). The CDR3 totals 14 residues. CDR3 nucleotides: TGTGCCAGCAGTGGCAACGTACCTGGCACTGAAGCTTTCTTT. This sequence encodes CASSGNVPGTEAFF.

J is TRBJ2-7 and V is TRBV7-2; 9 bases are a match to TRBD2. The trim removed 3 bases at V and 2 bases at J, leaving 11 bases unmatched. CDR3 length equals 17 residues. Germline V gene data show CDR1 as SGHTA and CDR2 as FQGNSA. CDR3: CASSFQRLAETTYEQYF. CDR3 coding DNA: TGTGCCAGCAGCTTCCAGAGACTAGCGGAGACCACCTACGAGCAGTACTTC.

The genes are TRBV10-3 and TRBJ2-1; 8 bases match TRBD2. With V trimmed by 0 bases and J by 6 bases, 7 bases remained unmatched. The CDR3 covers 16 residues. Germline-derived CDR1 and CDR2 are ENHRY and SYGVKD. CDR3 coding DNA: TGTGCCATCAGTGAGTCTGGCGGGAGGCCGCCCAATGAGCAGTTCTTC. It yields the protein CAISESGGRPPNEQFF.

This clone has more than one count but fewer than ten. The V call is TRBV4-1, the J call TRBJ2-7; 8 bases match TRBD1. This CDR3 has 15 amino acids. The V gene's germline CDR1 is MGHRA and CDR2 YSYEKL. Trimming took 6 bases from V and 6 from J; bases not matched to a gene: 13. The CDR3 nucleotides are TGCGCCAGCAGTCCGCTTCAGGGGGCCCTCCGCGAGCAGTACTTC. Translating gives CASSPLQGALREQYF.

In this sample, this clone turned up once. The chain employs TRBV7-6 and TRBJ2-7; no clear D gene. This CDR3 spans 13 amino acids. Germline CDR1 SGHVS, CDR2 FNYEAQ. The V and J ends lost 4 bases and 1 base respectively, with 8 bases between them. CDR3 in amino acids: CASSSYSSYEQYF. DNA for the CDR3: TGTGCCAGCAGCTCCTACTCTTCCTACGAGCAGTACTTC.

This rearrangement joins TRBV4-1 to TRBJ1-2; TRBD1 is a possible D gene (5 bases). The V gene lost 1 base and the J gene lost 4 bases, with 16 bases spanning the gap. CDR1 is MGHRA and CDR2 is YSYEKL in the germline V gene. The CDR3 runs to 16 residues. The CDR3 protein is CASSQARRQTPYGYTF. The CDR3 nucleotides read TGCGCCAGCAGCCAAGCCAGACGACAGACCCCCTATGGCTACACCTTC.

This chain uses TRBV2 with TRBJ2-5; 8 positions match TRBD2. Germline lookup yields CDR1 SNHLY and CDR2 FYNNEI. Trimming cost V 7 bases and J 1 base; bases outside gene matches: 2. This CDR3 comprises 13 residues. The CDR3 region is CASTGGGQETQYF. As DNA, the CDR3 is TGTGCCAGCACGGGAGGGGGCCAAGAGACCCAGTACTTC.

V is TRBV6-1 and J is TRBJ2-7, with 7 nucleotides matching TRBD2. Germline V gene lookup returns CDR1 MNHNS and CDR2 SASEGT. The CDR3 is 14 amino acids. V was pared by 5 bases and J by 0 bases, with 4 bases of the junction left unmatched. This CDR3 reads CASSLAGSSYEQYF. As DNA, the CDR3 is TGTGCCAGCAGTTTAGCGGGTTCCTCCTACGAGCAGTACTTC.

The genes are TRBV7-2 and TRBJ1-1; 10 bases are a match to TRBD1. The CDR3 is 14 amino acids. The V segment lost 3 bases and the J segment 5 bases; nucleotides outside the gene matches: 3. Germline V lookup: CDR1 SGHTA, CDR2 FQGNSA. CDR3 coding DNA: TGTGCCAGCAGCTTGGACAGGGGGGGTACTGAAGCTTTCTTT. It specifies CASSLDRGGTEAFF.

The sample holds a few counts of this clone. The V gene is TRBV7-2, the J gene TRBJ2-1, with TRBD1 matching over 12 bases. The CDR3 is made up of 18 amino acids. Germline V gene sequence: CDR1 SGHTA, CDR2 FQGNSA. J lost 0 bases, V lost 7 bases, and 10 bases had no gene match. The CDR3 loop is CASIGTGGGGSSYNEQFF. The CDR3 coding sequence is TGTGCCAGCATCGGGACAGGGGGCGGCGGGAGCTCCTACAATGAGCAGTTCTTC.

The V gene is TRBV10-3, the J gene TRBJ2-7, with a tentative D call TRBD1 (6 bases). Trimming left V 0 bases short and J 1 base short, with 16 bases between. This CDR3 region has 17 residues. CDR1 and CDR2 from the germline V gene are ENHRY and SYGVKD. CDR3 residues: CAISESLTGPASYEQYF. The CDR3 nucleotides read TGTGCCATCAGTGAGTCGTTGACAGGCCCTGCTTCCTACGAGCAGTACTTC.

The chain joins TRBV11-2 to TRBJ2-5; D call uncertain. The CDR3 contains 13 residues. The V end lost 0 bases, the J end lost 2 bases, and 4 bases lay between the germline ends. The germline CDR1 and CDR2 sequences are SGHAT and FQNNGV. The CDR3 protein is CASSLERQETQYF. The CDR3 region has the DNA TGTGCCAGCAGCTTAGAGCGACAAGAGACCCAGTACTTC.

As DNA, the CDR3 is TGTGCCATCACTCCAGGGCTAGAAGGAAACACCATATATTTT. As protein: CAITPGLEGNTIYF. The V call is TRBV10-3, the J call TRBJ1-3, with D tentatively TRBD1 (5 bases). The CDR3 is 14 residues long. With 7 bases removed from V and 4 bases from J, the gap between germline ends came to 14 bases. Germline V gene data show CDR1 as ENHRY and CDR2 as SYGVKD.

This clone has only one observation. The rearrangement uses TRBV7-8 and TRBJ2-2, with 10 bases lining up with TRBD1. CDR3 length: 17 residues. Per germline, CDR1 SGHVS and CDR2 FQNEAQ. V shed 5 bases, J shed 3 bases, and the junction held 9 bases outside the gene matches. CDR3 sequence: CASSGRQGAPDTGELFF. The CDR3 DNA is TGTGCCAGCAGCGGCAGACAGGGGGCGCCGGACACCGGGGAGCTGTTTTTT. Variable domain in full (rest from reference TRBV7-8 and TRBJ2-2): GAGVSQSPRYKVAKRGQDVALRCDPISGHVSLFWYQQALGQGPEFLTYFQNEAQLDKSGLPSDRFFAERPEGSVSTLKIQRTQQEDSAVYLCASSGRQGAPDTGELFFGEGSRLTVL.